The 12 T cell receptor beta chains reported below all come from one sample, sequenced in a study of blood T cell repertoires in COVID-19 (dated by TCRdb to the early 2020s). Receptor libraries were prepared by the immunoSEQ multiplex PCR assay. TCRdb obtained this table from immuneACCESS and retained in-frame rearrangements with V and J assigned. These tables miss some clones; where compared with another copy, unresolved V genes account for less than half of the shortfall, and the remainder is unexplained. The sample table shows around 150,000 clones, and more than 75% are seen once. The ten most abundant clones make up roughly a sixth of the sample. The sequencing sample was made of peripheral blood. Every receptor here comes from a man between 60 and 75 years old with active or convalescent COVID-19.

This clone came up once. CDR3 sequence: CASSFSGDTHEKLFF. CDR3 nucleotide sequence: TGCGCCAGCAGCTTCAGCGGGGACACCCATGAAAAACTGTTTTTT. V and J are TRBV5-1 and TRBJ1-4; possibly TRBD1 for D (6 bases). The CDR3 is made up of 15 amino acids. The V and J ends lost 2 bases and 6 bases respectively, with 14 bases between them. Germline loops: CDR1 SGHRS, CDR2 YFSETQ.

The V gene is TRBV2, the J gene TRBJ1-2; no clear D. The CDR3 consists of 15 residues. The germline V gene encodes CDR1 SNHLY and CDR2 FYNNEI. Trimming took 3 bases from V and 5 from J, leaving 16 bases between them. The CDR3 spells CASSEGRASPYGYTF. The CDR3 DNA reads TGTGCCAGCAGTGAGGGGAGGGCGTCCCCTTATGGCTACACCTTC.

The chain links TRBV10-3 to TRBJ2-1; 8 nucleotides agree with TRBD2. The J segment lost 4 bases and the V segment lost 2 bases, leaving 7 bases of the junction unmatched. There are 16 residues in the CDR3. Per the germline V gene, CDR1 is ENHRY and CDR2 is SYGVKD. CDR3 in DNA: TGTGCCATCAGTGAGCCTGGTAGCGGGGCGTACAATGAGCAGTTCTTC. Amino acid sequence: CAISEPGSGAYNEQFF.

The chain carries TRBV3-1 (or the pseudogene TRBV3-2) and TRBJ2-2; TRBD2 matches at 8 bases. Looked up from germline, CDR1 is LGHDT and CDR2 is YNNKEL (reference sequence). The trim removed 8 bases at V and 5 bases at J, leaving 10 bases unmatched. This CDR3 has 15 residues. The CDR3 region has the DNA TGTGCCAGCGGTCGCAGCGGGGGACCTACCGGGGAGCTGTTTTTT. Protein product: CASGRSGGPTGELFF.

The CDR3 reads CASSLTFTLGYTF. The CDR3 coding sequence is TGTGCCAGCAGCTTAACATTTACCTTGGGCTACACCTTC. V gene TRBV13 combines with J gene TRBJ1-2, with D unclear. Germline lookup yields CDR1 PRHDT and CDR2 FYEKMQ (reference sequence). V shed 2 bases and J shed 8 bases, with 12 bases lying between them. The length of the CDR3 is 13 residues.

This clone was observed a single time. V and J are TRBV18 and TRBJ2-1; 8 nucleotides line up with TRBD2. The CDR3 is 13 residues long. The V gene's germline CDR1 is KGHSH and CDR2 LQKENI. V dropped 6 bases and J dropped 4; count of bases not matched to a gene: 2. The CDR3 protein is CASSSGNYNEQFF. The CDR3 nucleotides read TGTGCCAGCTCTAGCGGGAATTACAATGAGCAGTTCTTC.

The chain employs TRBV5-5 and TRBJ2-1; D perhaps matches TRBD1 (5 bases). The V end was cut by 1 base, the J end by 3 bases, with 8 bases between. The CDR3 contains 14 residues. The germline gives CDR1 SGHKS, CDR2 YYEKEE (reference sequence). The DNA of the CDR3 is TGTGCCAGCAGCTTGCGCCAGGGCTACAATGAGCAGTTCTTC. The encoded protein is CASSLRQGYNEQFF.

The CDR3: CATSRDPGGRRAFF. The CDR3, as DNA: TGTGCCACCAGCAGAGATCCTGGAGGGAGAAGGGCTTTCTTT. The chain has TRBV15 and TRBJ1-1; D is unclear. Germline V gene sequence: CDR1 LNHNV, CDR2 YYDKDF (reference sequence). The CDR3 runs 14 residues. V was shortened by 0 bases and J by 11 bases, with 16 bases between the two germline ends.

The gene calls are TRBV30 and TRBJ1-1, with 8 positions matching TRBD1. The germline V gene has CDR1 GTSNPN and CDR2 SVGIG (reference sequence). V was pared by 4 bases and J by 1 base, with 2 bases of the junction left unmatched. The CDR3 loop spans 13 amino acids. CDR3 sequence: CAWTGQGNTEAFF. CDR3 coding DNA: TGTGCCTGGACCGGACAGGGGAACACTGAAGCTTTCTTT.

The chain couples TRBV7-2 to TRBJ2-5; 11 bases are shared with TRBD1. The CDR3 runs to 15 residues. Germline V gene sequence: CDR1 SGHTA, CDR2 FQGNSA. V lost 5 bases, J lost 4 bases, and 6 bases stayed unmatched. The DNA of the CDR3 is TGTGCCAGCAGCCGTAGGACAGGGGGCGGAGAGACCCAGTACTTC. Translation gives CASSRRTGGGETQYF.

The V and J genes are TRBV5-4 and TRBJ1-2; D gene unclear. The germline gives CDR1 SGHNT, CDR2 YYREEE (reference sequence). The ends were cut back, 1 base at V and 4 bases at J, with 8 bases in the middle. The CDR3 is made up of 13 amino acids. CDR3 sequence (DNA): TGTGCCAGCAGCTTGAATGGCGGCTATGGCTACACCTTC. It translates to CASSLNGGYGYTF.

The CDR3 sequence is CASSRSGQYEQYF. The CDR3 DNA is TGTGCCAGCAGCCGCTCCGGACAGTACGAGCAGTACTTC. The gene calls are TRBV6-5 and TRBJ2-7; a possible D gene is TRBD1 (6 bases). The CDR3 contains 13 residues. The germline V gene encodes CDR1 MNHEY and CDR2 SVGAGI. Trimming left V 6 bases short and J 4 bases short, with 13 bases between.